The rows below give T cell receptor beta chains drawn from one sample of a study of blood T cell repertoires in COVID-19. Profiled with immunoSEQ multiplex PCR; TCRdb holds only in-frame clones, not every one. The data hold fewer than 450,000 clones, with about 88% observed a single time. Sequences were obtained from peripheral blood. The receptors come from a woman aged 65 to 85 with COVID-19, enrolled during active disease. Both conserved end residues are part of each CDR3. The order of the fields is clone size, D gene, J gene, V gene, CDR3 protein, CDR3 DNA. The D gene is left open where the match is weak. Size is stated for part of the rows, as once, few or many counts, or as a class when the clone is expanded.

>.|.|TRBJ1-4|TRBV2
CASRQTTNEKLFF
TGTGCCAGCAGGCAGACAACTAATGAAAAACTGTTTTTT
>.|TRBD1|TRBJ2-6|TRBV24-1
CATSEAPGQGAGGANVLTF
TGTGCCACCAGTGAAGCACCGGGACAGGGGGCAGGTGGGGCCAACGTCCTGACTTTC
>.|.|TRBJ1-2|TRBV6-5
CASSYFSLYGYTF
TGTGCCAGCAGTTACTTTAGTCTATACGGCTACACCTTC
>.|.|TRBJ1-1|TRBV5-1
CASSSIPATGINTEAFF
TGCGCCAGCAGCTCAATCCCCGCGACAGGCATCAACACTGAAGCTTTCTTT
>few|TRBD1|TRBJ1-2|TRBV7-9
CASSHGQDDYGYTF
TGTGCCAGCAGCCACGGACAGGACGACTATGGCTACACCTTC
>.|TRBD1|TRBJ2-7|TRBV7-9
CASRTGNYEQYF
TGTGCCAGCAGGACAGGGAACTACGAGCAGTACTTC
>.|TRBD2|TRBJ2-2|TRBV27
CASSVLAGGPRGGELFF
TGTGCCAGCAGTGTACTAGCGGGGGGGCCTCGCGGCGGGGAGCTGTTTTTT
>.|.|TRBJ1-4|TRBV27
CASSLSTGRSEKLFF
TGTGCCAGCAGTTTATCGACCGGGAGGAGTGAAAAACTGTTTTTT
>.|TRBD1|TRBJ1-1|TRBV5-1
CASSRQDRGASTEAFF
TGCGCCAGCAGCCGGCAGGACAGGGGGGCGAGCACTGAAGCTTTCTTT
>.|.|TRBJ2-3|TRBV11-2
CASSLGSRGDTDTQYF
TGTGCCAGCAGCTTAGGGTCTCGCGGGGACACAGATACGCAGTATTTT
>.|.|TRBJ2-7|TRBV10-2
CASSAGVGYEQYF
TGCGCCAGCAGTGCGGGGGTCGGCTACGAGCAGTACTTC
>.|.|TRBJ2-7|TRBV28
CASSSPRGAREQYF
TGTGCCAGCAGTTCGCCCCGGGGGGCTCGGGAGCAGTACTTC
>.|TRBD2|TRBJ2-3|TRBV9
CASSGTSVTQYF
TGTGCCAGCAGTGGGACTAGCGTGACGCAGTATTTT
>.|.|TRBJ1-1|TRBV9
CASSALRESEAFF
TGTGCCAGCAGCGCCCTTAGAGAGTCTGAAGCTTTCTTT
>.|TRBD1|TRBJ1-2|TRBV7-9
CASSYRGFYGYTF
TGTGCCAGCAGCTACAGGGGGTTCTATGGCTACACCTTC
>.|.|TRBJ1-1|TRBV21-1
CASSSGQGDTEAFF
TGTGCCAGCAGCTCAGGACAGGGGGATACTGAAGCTTTCTTT
>once|.|TRBJ2-3|TRBV6-5
CASRPGLPSTDTQYF
TGTGCCAGCAGACCCGGACTCCCTTCCACAGATACGCAGTATTTT
>.|.|TRBJ2-5|TRBV7-2
CASSFRGRETQYF
TGTGCCAGCAGCTTCCGAGGGAGGGAGACCCAGTACTTC
>.|.|TRBJ1-1|TRBV29-1
CSVGSGLIGAFF
TGCAGCGTGGGGTCAGGGCTTATAGGAGCTTTCTTT
>few|.|TRBJ1-1|TRBV9
CASSPRVQGTRVSTEAFF
TGTGCCAGCAGCCCTAGGGTCCAGGGAACGAGAGTAAGCACTGAAGCTTTCTTT
>.|TRBD1|TRBJ2-7|TRBV7-2
CASSLGGTGSNEQYF
TGTGCCAGCAGCTTAGGGGGGACAGGGAGTAACGAGCAGTACTTC
>.|TRBD1|TRBJ1-3|TRBV30
CALDRRESGNTIYF
TGTGCCTTGGACAGGCGGGAATCTGGAAACACCATATATTTT
>.|.|TRBJ2-2|TRBV4-3
CASSQAVWQANTGELFF
TGCGCCAGCAGCCAAGCTGTTTGGCAGGCGAACACCGGGGAGCTGTTTTTT
>.|.|TRBJ1-1|TRBV7-9
CASSSKDKNTEAFF
TGTGCCAGCAGCTCGAAAGACAAGAACACTGAAGCTTTCTTT
>few|.|TRBJ1-1|TRBV4-1
CASSPGGGVTEAFF
TGCGCCAGCAGCCCGGGCGGGGGCGTCACTGAAGCTTTCTTT